This T cell receptor beta chain emerged from a study of control samples from healthy donors and cancer patients (dated by TCRdb to about 2020). Points on this clone: Its binding antigen is unknown. Nothing much larger sits one base from this clone, and base qualities are not available.

The library was built by means of the immunoSEQ multiplex PCR assay. TCRdb limited this immuneACCESS table to in-frame rearrangements with V and J called. A share of clones is missing; checked studies link under half to unresolved V genes, and the rest is unexplained. The sample table shows some 130,000 clones, and 93% are seen once. Jointly, the top ten make up around 1.6% of the sample. Inclusive of the bounding cysteine and phenylalanine, the CDR3 is 19 residues long. Only CDR3 DNA remains: 57 bases, in frame from the first base. V is cut by 1 base and J by 3 bases, and the space between the germline ends is 21 bases. CDR1 and CDR2 are read off the germline V gene (reference sequence) as LNHNV and YYDKDF.

The sequence came from a man aged 45 to 65 with head and neck cancer. The chain employs TRBV15 and TRBJ2-2; TRBD1 is perhaps the D gene, given 6 matching bases. The specimen was PBMCs. Here is the DNA: TGTGCCACCAGCAGAGGGGGGTTCGGGACACCGAACTACACCGGGGAGCTGTTTTTT. It is translated as CATSRGGFGTPNYTGELFF.